This T cell receptor beta chain was profiled in a study of T cells expressing NK-cell markers. Study at large: Among the eight sequenced donors, seven tested HCMV-seropositive and one tested seronegative.

The CDR3 consists of 11 residues. Looked up from germline, CDR1 is DFQATT and CDR2 is SNEGSKA (reference sequence). UMIs accompanied the 5'RACE template switching by which TCR beta cDNA was made. TCRdb derives one entry per CDR3 protein from the 5' RACE reads, leaving out DNA. Its listing shows 500,000 or so distinct CDR3 sequences. This TCR was recovered from a young man in good health. The sample taken for sequencing was blood T cells: a sorted CD56 or NKG2C T cell subset, CD4+ or CD8+ T cells, or bulk PBMC T cells (not recorded which). V usage is TRBV20-1 and J usage is TRBJ1-2. CDR3 sequence reads: CSEKHGSGYTF.